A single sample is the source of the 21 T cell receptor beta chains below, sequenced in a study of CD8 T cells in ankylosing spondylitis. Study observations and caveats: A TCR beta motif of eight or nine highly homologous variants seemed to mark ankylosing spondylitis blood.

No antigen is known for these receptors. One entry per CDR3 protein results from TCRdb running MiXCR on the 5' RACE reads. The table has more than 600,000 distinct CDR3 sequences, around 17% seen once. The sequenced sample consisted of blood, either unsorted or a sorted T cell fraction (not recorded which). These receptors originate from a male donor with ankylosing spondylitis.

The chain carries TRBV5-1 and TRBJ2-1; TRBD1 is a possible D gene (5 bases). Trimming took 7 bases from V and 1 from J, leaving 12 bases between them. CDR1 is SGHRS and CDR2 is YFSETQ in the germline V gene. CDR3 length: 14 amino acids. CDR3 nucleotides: TGCGCCAGCCAAACAGGCAAATCCTACAATGAGCAGTTCTTC. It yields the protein CASQTGKSYNEQFF.

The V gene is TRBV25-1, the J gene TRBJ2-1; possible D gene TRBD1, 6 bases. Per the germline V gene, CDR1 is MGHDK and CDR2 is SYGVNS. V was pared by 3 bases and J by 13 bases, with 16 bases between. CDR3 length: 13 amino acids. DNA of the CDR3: TGTGCCAGCAGTGACGGGTTGGACAGTGACCAGTTCTTC. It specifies CASSDGLDSDQFF.

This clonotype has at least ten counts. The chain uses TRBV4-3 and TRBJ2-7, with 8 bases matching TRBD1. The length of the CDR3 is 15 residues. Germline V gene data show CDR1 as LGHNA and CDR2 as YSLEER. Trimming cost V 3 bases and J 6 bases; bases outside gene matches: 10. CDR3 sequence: CASSHSRGQASEQYF. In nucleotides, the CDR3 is TGCGCCAGCAGCCATTCGAGGGGACAGGCCTCCGAGCAGTACTTC.

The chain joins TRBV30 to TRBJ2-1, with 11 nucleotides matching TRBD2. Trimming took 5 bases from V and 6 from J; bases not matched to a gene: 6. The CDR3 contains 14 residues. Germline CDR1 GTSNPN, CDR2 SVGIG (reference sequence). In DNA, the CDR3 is TGTGCCTGGGCTAGCGGGAGGAGTTCCAATGAGCAGTTCTTC. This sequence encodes CAWASGRSSNEQFF.

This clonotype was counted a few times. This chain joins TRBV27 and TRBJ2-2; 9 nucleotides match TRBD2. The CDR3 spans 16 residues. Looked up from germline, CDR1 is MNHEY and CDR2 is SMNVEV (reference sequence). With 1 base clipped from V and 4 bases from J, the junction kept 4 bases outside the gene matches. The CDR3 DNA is TGTGCCAGCAGTTTATTGTTAGCGGGAGTCACCGGGGAGCTGTTTTTT. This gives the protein CASSLLLAGVTGELFF.

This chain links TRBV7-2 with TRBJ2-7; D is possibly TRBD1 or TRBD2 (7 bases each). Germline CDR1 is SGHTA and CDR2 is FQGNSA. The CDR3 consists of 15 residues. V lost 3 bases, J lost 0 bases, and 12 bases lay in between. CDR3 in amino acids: CASSLAGGDSYEQYF. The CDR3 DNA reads TGTGCCAGCAGCTTGGCAGGGGGGGACTCCTACGAGCAGTACTTC. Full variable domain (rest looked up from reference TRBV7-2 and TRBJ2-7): GAGVSQSPSNKVTEKGKDVELRCDPISGHTALYWYRQSLGQGLEFLIYFQGNSAPDKSGLPSDRFSAERTGGSVSTLTIQRTQQEDSAVYLCASSLAGGDSYEQYFGPGTRLTVT.

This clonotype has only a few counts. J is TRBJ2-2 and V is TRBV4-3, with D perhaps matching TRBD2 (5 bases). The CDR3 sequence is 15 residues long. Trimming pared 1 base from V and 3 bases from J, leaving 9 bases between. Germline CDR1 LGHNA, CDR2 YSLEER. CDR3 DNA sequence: TGCGCCAGCAGCCAAGCAACTAGTTACACCGGGGAGCTGTTTTTT. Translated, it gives CASSQATSYTGELFF.

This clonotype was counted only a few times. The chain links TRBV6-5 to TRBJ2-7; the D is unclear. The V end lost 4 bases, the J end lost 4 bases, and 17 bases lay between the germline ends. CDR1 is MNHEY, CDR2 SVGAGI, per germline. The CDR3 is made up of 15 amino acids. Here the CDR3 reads CASSFLGIGGYEQYF. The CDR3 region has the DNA TGTGCCAGCAGTTTTTTAGGTATAGGTGGTTACGAGCAGTACTTC.

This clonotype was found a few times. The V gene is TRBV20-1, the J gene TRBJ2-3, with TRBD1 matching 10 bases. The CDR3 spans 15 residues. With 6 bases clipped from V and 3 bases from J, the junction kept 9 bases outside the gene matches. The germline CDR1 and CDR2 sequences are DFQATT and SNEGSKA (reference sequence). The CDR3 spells CSAGTGAATTDTQYF. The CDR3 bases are TGCAGTGCGGGGACAGGGGCCGCCACTACAGATACGCAGTATTTT.

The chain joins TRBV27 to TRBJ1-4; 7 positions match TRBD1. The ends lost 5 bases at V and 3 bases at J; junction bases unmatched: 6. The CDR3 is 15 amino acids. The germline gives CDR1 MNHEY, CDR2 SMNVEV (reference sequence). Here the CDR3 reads CASSNRGSSNEKLFF. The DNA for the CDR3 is TGTGCCAGCAGTAACAGGGGATCTTCTAATGAAAAACTGTTTTTT.

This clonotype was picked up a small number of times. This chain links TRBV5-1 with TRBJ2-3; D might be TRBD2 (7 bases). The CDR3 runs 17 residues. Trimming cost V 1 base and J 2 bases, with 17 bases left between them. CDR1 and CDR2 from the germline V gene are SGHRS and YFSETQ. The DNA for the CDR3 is TGCGCCAGCAGCTTGACGTCGGGGGGCCGGATCACAGATACGCAGTATTTT. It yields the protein CASSLTSGGRITDTQYF.

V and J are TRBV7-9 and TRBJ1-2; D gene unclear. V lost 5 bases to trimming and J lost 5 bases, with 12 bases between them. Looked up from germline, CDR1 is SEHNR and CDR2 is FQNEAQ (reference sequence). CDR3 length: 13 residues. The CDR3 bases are TGTGCCAGCAGCAACCTCAGTAGTTATGGCTACACCTTC. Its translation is CASSNLSSYGYTF.

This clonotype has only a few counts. The CDR3 reads CASSYLGPPDTQYF. CDR3 bases: TGCGCCAGCAGCTACCTAGGACCCCCAGATACGCAGTATTTT. The chain joins TRBV5-1 to TRBJ2-3; D not resolved. The germline V gene encodes CDR1 SGHRS and CDR2 YFSETQ. This CDR3 is built from 14 residues. Between the trimmed V and J ends, which lost 3 bases and 4 bases, there was a span of 12 bases.

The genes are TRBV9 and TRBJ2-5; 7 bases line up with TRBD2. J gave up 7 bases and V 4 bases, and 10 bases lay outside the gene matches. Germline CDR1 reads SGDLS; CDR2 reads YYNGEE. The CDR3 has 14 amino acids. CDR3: CASSPSQAGVTQYF. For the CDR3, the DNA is TGTGCCAGCAGCCCCTCCCAGGCGGGAGTGACCCAGTACTTC. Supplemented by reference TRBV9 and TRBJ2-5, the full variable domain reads DSGVTQTPKHLITATGQRVTLRCSPRSGDLSVYWYQQSLDQGLQFLIQYYNGEERAKGNILERFSAQQFPDLHSELNLSSLELGDSALYFCASSPSQAGVTQYFGPGTRLLVL.

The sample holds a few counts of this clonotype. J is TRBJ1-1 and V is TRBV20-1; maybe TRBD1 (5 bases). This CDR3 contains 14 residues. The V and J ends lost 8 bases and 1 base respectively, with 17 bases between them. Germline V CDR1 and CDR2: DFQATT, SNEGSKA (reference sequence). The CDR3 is CSFRPPTGNTEAFF. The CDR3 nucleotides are TGCAGTTTCCGCCCCCCTACAGGGAACACTGAAGCTTTCTTT.

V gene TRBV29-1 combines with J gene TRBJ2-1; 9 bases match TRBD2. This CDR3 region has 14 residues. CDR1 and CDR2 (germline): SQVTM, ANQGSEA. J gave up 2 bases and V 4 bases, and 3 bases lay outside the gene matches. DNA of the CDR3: TGCAGCGTTGCGGCTAGCGGGGCCTACAATGAGCAGTTCTTC. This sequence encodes CSVAASGAYNEQFF.

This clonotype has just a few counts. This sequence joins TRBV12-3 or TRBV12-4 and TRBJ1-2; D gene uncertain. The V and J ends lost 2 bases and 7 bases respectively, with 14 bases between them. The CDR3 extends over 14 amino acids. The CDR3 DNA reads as TGTGCCAGCAGTTTAAGTGGCCTCCGCGGTGGCTACACCTTC. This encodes CASSLSGLRGGYTF.

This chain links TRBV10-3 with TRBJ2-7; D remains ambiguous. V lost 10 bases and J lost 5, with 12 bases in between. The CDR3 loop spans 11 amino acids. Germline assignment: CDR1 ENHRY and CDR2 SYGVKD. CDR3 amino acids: CATQRMNEQYF. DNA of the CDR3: TGTGCCACGCAAAGGATGAACGAGCAGTACTTC.

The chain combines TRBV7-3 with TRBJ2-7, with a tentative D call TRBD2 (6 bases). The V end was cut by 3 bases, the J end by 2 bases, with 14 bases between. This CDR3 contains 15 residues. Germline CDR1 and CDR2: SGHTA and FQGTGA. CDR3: CASSFRAGPPYEQYF. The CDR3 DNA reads TGTGCCAGCAGCTTCCGGGCGGGGCCCCCCTACGAGCAGTACTTC.

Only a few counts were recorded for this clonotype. The CDR3 DNA follows: TGTGCCAGCAGCTTAGGTCCCTCGGAGCGAGATAGCTCCTACAATGAGCAGTTCTTC. Translated, it gives CASSLGPSERDSSYNEQFF. The V call is TRBV7-3, the J call TRBJ2-1, with no clear D. Germline lookup yields CDR1 SGHTA and CDR2 FQGTGA. This CDR3 is built from 19 residues. Trimming pared 2 bases from V and 0 bases from J, leaving 20 bases between.

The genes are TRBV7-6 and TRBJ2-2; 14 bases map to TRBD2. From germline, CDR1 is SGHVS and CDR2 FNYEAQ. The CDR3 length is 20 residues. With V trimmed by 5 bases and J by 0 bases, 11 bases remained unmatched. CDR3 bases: TGTGCCAGCAGCGCCGAGCCCGGACTAGCGGGGGGTTCGAACACCGGGGAGCTGTTTTTT. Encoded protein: CASSAEPGLAGGSNTGELFF.